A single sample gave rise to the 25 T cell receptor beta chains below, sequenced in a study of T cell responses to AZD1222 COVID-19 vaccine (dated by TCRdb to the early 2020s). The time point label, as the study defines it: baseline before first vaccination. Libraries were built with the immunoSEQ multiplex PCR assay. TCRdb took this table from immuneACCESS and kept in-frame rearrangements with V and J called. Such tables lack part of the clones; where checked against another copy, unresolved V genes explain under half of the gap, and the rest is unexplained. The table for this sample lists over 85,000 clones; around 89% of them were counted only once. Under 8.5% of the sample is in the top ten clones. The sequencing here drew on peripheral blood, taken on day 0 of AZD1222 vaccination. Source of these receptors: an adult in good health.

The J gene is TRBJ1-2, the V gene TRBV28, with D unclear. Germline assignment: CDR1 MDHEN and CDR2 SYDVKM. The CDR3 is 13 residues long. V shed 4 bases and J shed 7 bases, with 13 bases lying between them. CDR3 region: CASSSEGKSGYTF. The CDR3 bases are TGTGCCAGCAGTTCCGAGGGCAAGAGTGGCTACACCTTC.

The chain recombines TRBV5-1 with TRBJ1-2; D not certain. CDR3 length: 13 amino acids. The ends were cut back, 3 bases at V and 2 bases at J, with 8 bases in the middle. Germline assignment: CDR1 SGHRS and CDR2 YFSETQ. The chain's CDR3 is CASSYGGNYGYTF. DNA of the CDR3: TGCGCCAGCAGCTATGGAGGGAACTATGGCTACACCTTC.

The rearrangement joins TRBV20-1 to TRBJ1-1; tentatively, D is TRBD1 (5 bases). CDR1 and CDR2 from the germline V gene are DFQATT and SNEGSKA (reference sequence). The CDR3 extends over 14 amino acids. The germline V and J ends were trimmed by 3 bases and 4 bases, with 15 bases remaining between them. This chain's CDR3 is CSASYPGTGTEAFF. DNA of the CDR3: TGCAGTGCTAGTTACCCCGGGACCGGCACTGAAGCTTTCTTT.

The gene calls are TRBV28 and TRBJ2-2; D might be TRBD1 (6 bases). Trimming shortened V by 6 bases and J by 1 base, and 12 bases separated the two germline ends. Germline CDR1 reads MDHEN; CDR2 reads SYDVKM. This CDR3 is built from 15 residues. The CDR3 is CASSLPGQNTGELFF. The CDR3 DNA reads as TGTGCCAGCAGCCTACCGGGACAGAACACCGGGGAGCTGTTTTTT.

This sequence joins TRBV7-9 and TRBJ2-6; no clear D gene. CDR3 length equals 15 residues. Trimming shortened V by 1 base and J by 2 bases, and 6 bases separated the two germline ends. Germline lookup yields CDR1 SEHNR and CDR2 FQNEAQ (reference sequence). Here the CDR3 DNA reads TGTGCCAGCAGCTTAGGGCAGGCTGGGGCCAACGTCCTGACTTTC. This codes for CASSLGQAGANVLTF.

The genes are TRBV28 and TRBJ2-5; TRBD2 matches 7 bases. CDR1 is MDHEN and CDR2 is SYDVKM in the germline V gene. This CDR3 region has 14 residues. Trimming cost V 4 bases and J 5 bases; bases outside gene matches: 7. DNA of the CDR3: TGTGCCAGCAGTTCCCCCCCGGGAGGTGAGACCCAGTACTTC. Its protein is CASSSPPGGETQYF.

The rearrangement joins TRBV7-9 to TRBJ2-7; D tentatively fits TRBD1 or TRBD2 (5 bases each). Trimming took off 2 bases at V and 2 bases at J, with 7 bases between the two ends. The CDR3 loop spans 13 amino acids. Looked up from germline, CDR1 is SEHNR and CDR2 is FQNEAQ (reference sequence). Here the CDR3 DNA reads TGTGCCAGCAGCTTACGGGGCGCCTACGAGCAGTACTTC. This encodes CASSLRGAYEQYF.

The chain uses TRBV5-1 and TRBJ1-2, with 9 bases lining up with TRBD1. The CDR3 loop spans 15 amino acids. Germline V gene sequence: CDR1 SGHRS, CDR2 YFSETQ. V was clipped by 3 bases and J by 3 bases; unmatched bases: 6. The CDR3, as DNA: TGCGCCAGCAGCTCATCGTGGACAGGGGACTATGGCTACACCTTC. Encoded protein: CASSSSWTGDYGYTF.

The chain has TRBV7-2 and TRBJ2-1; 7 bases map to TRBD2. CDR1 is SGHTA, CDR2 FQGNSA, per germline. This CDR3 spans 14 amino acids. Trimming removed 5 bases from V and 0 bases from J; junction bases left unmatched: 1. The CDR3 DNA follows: TGTGCCAGCAGCACGGGGGGCTCCTACAATGAGCAGTTCTTC. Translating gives CASSTGGSYNEQFF. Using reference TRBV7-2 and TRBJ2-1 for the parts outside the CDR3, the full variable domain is GAGVSQSPSNKVTEKGKDVELRCDPISGHTALYWYRQSLGQGLEFLIYFQGNSAPDKSGLPSDRFSAERTGGSVSTLTIQRTQQEDSAVYLCASSTGGSYNEQFFGPGTRLTVL.

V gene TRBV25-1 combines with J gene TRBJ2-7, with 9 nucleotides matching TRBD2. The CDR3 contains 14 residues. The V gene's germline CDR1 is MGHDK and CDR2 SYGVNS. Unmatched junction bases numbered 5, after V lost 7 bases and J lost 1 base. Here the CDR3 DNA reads TGTGCCAGCATTGCGGGAGGGCCATCCTACGAGCAGTACTTC. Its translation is CASIAGGPSYEQYF.

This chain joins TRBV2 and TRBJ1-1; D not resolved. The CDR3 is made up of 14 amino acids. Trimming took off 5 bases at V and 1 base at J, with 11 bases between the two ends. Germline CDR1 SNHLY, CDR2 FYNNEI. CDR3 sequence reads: CASSSLTRNTEAFF. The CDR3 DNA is TGTGCCAGCAGTTCTCTGACACGGAACACTGAAGCTTTCTTT.

DNA of the CDR3: TGCAGCGTTGCTAGCGGGGGAAGGTTTGAGTCTGAGCAGTTCTTC. It yields the protein CSVASGGRFESEQFF. V is TRBV29-1 and J is TRBJ2-1; 10 bases align to TRBD2. CDR1 is SQVTM, CDR2 ANQGSEA, per germline. Trimming took 4 bases from V and 9 from J; bases not matched to a gene: 12. The CDR3 has 15 amino acids.

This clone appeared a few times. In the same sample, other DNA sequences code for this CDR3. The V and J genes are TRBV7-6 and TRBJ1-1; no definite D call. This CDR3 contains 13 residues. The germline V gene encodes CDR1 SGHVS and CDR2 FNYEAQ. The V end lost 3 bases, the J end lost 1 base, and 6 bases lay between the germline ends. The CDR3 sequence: CASSLAENTEAFF. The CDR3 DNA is TGTGCCAGCAGCTTGGCAGAGAACACTGAAGCTTTCTTT.

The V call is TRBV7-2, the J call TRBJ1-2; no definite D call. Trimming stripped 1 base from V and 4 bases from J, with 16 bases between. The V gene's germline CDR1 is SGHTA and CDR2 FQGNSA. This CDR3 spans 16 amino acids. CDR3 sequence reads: CASSLDSGQAIYGYTF. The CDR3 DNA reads TGTGCCAGCAGCTTAGACAGCGGCCAGGCGATCTATGGCTACACCTTC.

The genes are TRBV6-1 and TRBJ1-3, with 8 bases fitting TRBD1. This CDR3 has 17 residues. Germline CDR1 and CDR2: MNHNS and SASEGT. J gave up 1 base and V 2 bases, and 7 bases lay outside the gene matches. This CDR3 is CASSEQQWTGSGNTIYF. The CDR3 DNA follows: TGTGCCAGCAGTGAACAGCAATGGACAGGGTCTGGAAACACCATATATTTT.

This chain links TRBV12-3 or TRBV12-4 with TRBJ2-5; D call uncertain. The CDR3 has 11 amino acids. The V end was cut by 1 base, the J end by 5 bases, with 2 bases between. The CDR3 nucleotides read TGTGCCAGCAGTTTAGGGGAGACCCAGTACTTC. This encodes CASSLGETQYF.

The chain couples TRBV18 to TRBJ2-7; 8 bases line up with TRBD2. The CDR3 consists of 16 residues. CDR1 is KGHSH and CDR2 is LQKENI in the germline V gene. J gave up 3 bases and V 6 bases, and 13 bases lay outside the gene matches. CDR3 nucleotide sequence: TGTGCCAGCTCCCTCGCTGAGTCCGGGGGGGGCTACGAGCAGTACTTC. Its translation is CASSLAESGGGYEQYF.

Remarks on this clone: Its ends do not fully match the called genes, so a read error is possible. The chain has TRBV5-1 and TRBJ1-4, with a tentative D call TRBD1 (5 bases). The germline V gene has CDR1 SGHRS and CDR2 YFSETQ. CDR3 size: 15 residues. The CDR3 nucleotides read TGCCCCAGCAGCCCTGGTGGGGGGGGGAATGAAAAACTGTTTTTT. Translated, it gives CPSSPGGGGNEKLFF.

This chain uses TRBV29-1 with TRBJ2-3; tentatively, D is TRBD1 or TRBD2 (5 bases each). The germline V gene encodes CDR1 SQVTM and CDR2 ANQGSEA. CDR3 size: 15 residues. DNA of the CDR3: TGCGGGGGATTCGGAGAGAGAACTAGCACAGATACGCAGTATTTT. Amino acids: CGGFGERTSTDTQYF.

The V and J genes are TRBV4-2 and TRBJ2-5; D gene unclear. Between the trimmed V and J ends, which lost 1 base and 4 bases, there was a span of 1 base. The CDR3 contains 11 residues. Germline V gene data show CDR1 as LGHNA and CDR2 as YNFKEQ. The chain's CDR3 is CASSQAETQYF. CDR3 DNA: TGTGCCAGCAGCCAAGCAGAGACCCAGTACTTC.

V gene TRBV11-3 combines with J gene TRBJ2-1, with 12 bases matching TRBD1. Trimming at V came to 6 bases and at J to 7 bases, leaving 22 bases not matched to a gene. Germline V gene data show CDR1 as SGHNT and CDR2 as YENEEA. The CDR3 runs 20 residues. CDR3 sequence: CASRCTGTGGRCGRGNEQFF. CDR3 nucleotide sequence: TGTGCCAGCAGGTGCACCGGGACAGGGGGCCGTTGCGGGAGAGGGAATGAGCAGTTCTTC. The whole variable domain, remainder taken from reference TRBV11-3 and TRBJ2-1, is EAGVVQSPRYKIIEKKQPVAFWCNPISGHNTLYWYLQNLGQGPELLIRYENEEAVDDSQLPKDRFSAERLKGVDSTLKIQPAELGDSAVYLCASRCTGTGGRCGRGNEQFFGPGTRLTVL.

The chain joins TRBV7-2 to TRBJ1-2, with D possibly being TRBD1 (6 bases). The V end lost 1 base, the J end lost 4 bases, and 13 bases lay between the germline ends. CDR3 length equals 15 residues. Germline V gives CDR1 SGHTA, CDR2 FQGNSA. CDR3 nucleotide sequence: TGTGCCAGCAGCTTAGTTGCGCAGGGGTTCTATGGCTACACCTTC. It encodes CASSLVAQGFYGYTF. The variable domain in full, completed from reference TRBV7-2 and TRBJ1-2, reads GAGVSQSPSNKVTEKGKDVELRCDPISGHTALYWYRQSLGQGLEFLIYFQGNSAPDKSGLPSDRFSAERTGGSVSTLTIQRTQQEDSAVYLCASSLVAQGFYGYTFGSGTRLTVV.

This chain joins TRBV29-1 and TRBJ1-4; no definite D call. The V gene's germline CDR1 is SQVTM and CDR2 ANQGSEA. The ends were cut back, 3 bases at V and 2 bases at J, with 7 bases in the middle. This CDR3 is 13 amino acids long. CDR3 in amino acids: CSVDGGTNEKLFF. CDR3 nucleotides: TGCAGCGTTGACGGAGGGACTAATGAAAAACTGTTTTTT. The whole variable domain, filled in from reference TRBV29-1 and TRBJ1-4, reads SAVISQKPSRDICQRGTSLTIQCQVDSQVTMMFWYRQQPGQSLTLIATANQGSEATYESGFVIDKFPISRPNLTFSTLTVSNMSPEDSSIYLCSVDGGTNEKLFFGSGTQLSVL.

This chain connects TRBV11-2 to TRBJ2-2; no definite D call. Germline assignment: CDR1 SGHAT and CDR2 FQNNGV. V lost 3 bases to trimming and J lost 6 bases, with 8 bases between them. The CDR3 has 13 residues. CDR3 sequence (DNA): TGTGCCAGCAGCTTGGGCGTTGCCGGGGAGCTGTTTTTT. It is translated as CASSLGVAGELFF.

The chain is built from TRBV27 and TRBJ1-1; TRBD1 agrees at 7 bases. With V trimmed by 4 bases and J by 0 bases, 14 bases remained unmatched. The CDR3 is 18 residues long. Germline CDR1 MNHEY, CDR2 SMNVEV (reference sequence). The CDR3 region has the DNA TGTGCCAGCAGTTACAGACAGGGCGTACTATACATGAACACTGAAGCTTTCTTT. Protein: CASSYRQGVLYMNTEAFF.